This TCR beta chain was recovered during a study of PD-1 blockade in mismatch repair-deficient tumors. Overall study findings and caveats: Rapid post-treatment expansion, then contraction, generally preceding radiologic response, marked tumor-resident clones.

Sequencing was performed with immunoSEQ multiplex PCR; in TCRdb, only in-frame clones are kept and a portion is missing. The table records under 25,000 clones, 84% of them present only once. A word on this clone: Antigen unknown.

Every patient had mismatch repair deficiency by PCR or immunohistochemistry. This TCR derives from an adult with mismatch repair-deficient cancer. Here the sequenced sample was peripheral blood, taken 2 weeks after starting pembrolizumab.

The CDR3 nucleotides read TGTGCCAGCAGTGAGCGGCGGGGAAATGAGCAGTTCTTC. Amino acid sequence: CASSERRGNEQFF. The rearrangement links TRBV2 to TRBJ2-1; D is perhaps TRBD2 (6 bases). Germline V gives CDR1 SNHLY, CDR2 FYNNEI. V lost 3 bases and J 7 bases, leaving 10 bases between the germline ends. The CDR3 is 13 residues long.